A single sample is the source of the 23 T cell receptor beta chains below, sequenced in a study of human T cells and chemical hapten exposure. Each CDR3 protein is one row after TCRdb ran MiXCR on the RACE reads. This table has approximately 49,000 distinct CDR3 sequences, about 9% appearing once. Stated time point: patch test 1, 2 weeks after DPC sensitization. Sample treatment: therapeutic diphenylcyclopropenone sensitization with weekly scalp DPC. Sequences were derived from whole blood, sampled in connection with sensitization to the hapten diphenylcyclopropenone (DPC). The source is a woman between 45 and 65 years old with alopecia areata. Some clones in this sample may be carry-over from other donors' samples.

The rearrangement joins TRBV7-6 to TRBJ2-3; D is ambiguous. The CDR3 is made up of 15 amino acids. Deletions cut 5 bases from V and 1 base from J, with 13 bases between. From germline, CDR1 is SGHVS and CDR2 FNYEAQ. The CDR3, as DNA: TGTGCCAGCAGCCCAAGACCTGGGGGCACAGATACGCAGTATTTT. Its translation: CASSPRPGGTDTQYF.

The chain couples TRBV9 to TRBJ2-1; the D is unclear. V lost 3 bases, J lost 10 bases, and 5 bases lay in between. CDR3 length: 10 residues. From germline, CDR1 is SGDLS and CDR2 YYNGEE. Here the CDR3 reads CASSGPEQFF. CDR3 nucleotides: TGTGCCAGCAGCGGGCCCGAGCAGTTCTTC.

This clonotype has at least ten counts. V is TRBV20-1 and J is TRBJ2-2; possibly TRBD2 for D (5 bases). The CDR3 extends over 12 amino acids. V was cut by 4 bases and J by 7 bases, with 10 bases left in between. CDR1 and CDR2 (germline): DFQATT, SNEGSKA (reference sequence). For the CDR3, the DNA is TGCAGTGCTACCCGGAGGAACGGGGAGCTGTTTTTT. As protein: CSATRRNGELFF.

The chain employs TRBV20-1 and TRBJ2-1; 8 bases line up with TRBD2. Germline-derived CDR1 and CDR2 are DFQATT and SNEGSKA (reference sequence). The CDR3 length is 12 residues. J lost 10 bases, V lost 5 bases, and 7 bases had no gene match. The CDR3 coding sequence is TGCAGTGCTCTTCCGGGACTAGGGGAGCAGTTCTTC. It encodes CSALPGLGEQFF.

The chain combines TRBV5-1 with TRBJ2-7, with 7 bases matching TRBD1. There are 14 residues in the CDR3. V was pared by 4 bases and J by 0 bases, with 4 bases of the junction left unmatched. Germline lookup yields CDR1 SGHRS and CDR2 YFSETQ. The DNA of the CDR3 is TGCGCCAGCAGCGGACAGGCGGCCTCCTACGAGCAGTACTTC. This translates into CASSGQAASYEQYF.

The chain has TRBV11-1 and TRBJ2-1, with D unresolved. Germline V gives CDR1 SGHAT, CDR2 FQDESV (reference sequence). The CDR3 is 15 residues long. The germline V and J ends were trimmed by 1 base and 9 bases, with 16 bases remaining between them. The CDR3 spells CASSLESASPSEQFF. DNA of the CDR3: TGTGCCAGCAGCTTAGAGTCAGCTTCACCTAGTGAGCAGTTCTTC.

The rearrangement links TRBV29-1 to TRBJ2-3, with TRBD1 identical over 8 bases. The trim removed 7 bases at V and 3 bases at J, leaving 9 bases unmatched. CDR3 length equals 14 residues. Germline lookup yields CDR1 SQVTM and CDR2 ANQGSEA. CDR3 nucleotides: TGCAGCGCCTCGGACAGGGCGGGGACAGATACGCAGTATTTT. Its translation is CSASDRAGTDTQYF.

As to this clonotype: An end of the junction does not agree with germline; a read error may underlie this. The V gene is TRBV20-1, the J gene TRBJ2-7, with D perhaps TRBD2 (6 bases). CDR3 length: 12 residues. The germline V gene encodes CDR1 DFQATT and CDR2 SNEGSKA (reference sequence). As DNA, the CDR3 is TGCAGTGCTAGGGAGGGCCTCTACAAGCAGTACTTC. The encoded protein is CSAREGLYKQYF.

A few counts support this clonotype. The chain combines TRBV7-7 with TRBJ2-5; TRBD2 agrees at 7 bases. V was clipped by 5 bases and J by 1 base; unmatched bases: 4. The germline CDR1 and CDR2 sequences are SSHAT and FNYEAQ (reference sequence). The CDR3 spans 14 residues. CDR3 nucleotide sequence: TGTGCCAGCAGCCCCCGGACTAGCCAAGAGACCCAGTACTTC. It codes for CASSPRTSQETQYF.

In this sample, this clonotype turned up many times. The chain couples TRBV7-2 to TRBJ2-5, with 9 positions matching TRBD2. V shed 7 bases, J shed 5 bases, and the junction held 11 bases outside the gene matches. This CDR3 has 15 amino acids. Germline V gives CDR1 SGHTA, CDR2 FQGNSA. The CDR3 sequence: CASTVGLAALETQYF. The CDR3 DNA sequence: TGTGCCAGCACCGTGGGACTAGCCGCTCTGGAGACCCAGTACTTC.

This clonotype was seen only a few times. The V call is TRBV4-3, the J call TRBJ2-6, with D unresolved. V gave up 0 bases and J gave up 4 bases, with 7 bases separating them. This CDR3 contains 15 residues. Germline V gene data show CDR1 as LGHNA and CDR2 as YSLEER. CDR3 sequence reads: CASSQDLAGANVLTF. CDR3 in DNA: TGCGCCAGCAGCCAAGACCTCGCCGGGGCCAACGTCCTGACTTTC.

This clonotype appeared many times. The gene calls are TRBV2 and TRBJ2-1, with 7 bases that match TRBD2. The CDR3 extends over 14 amino acids. The junction had 11 bases not matched to a gene; V was cut back by 7 bases and J by 8 bases. Germline V gene sequence: CDR1 SNHLY, CDR2 FYNNEI. The DNA of the CDR3 is TGTGCCAGCAAAAGGGAGGGCCTAGTCTATGAGCAGTTCTTC. Translation: CASKREGLVYEQFF.

With respect to this clonotype: A much larger clonotype is one base distant, so this may be a read error. This sequence joins TRBV7-2 and TRBJ2-2; a possible D gene is TRBD2 (5 bases). The CDR3 covers 12 residues. Germline assignment: CDR1 SGHTA and CDR2 FQGNSA. The CDR3, as DNA: TGTGCCAGCAGCTTTTCGACCGGGGAGCTGCTTTTT. It encodes CASSFSTGELLF.

The sample holds many counts of this clonotype. This chain links TRBV20-1 with TRBJ2-2; D is ambiguous. The germline V gene has CDR1 DFQATT and CDR2 SNEGSKA (reference sequence). V was cut by 6 bases and J by 3 bases, with 8 bases left in between. This CDR3 has 12 amino acids. The CDR3 spells CSALQHTGELFF. CDR3 in DNA: TGCAGTGCCCTACAGCACACCGGGGAGCTGTTTTTT.

This clonotype was seen at least ten times. This chain links TRBV4-3 with TRBJ2-5; a possible D gene is TRBD1 (5 bases). V lost 0 bases to trimming and J lost 1 base, with 12 bases between them. CDR1 and CDR2 from the germline V gene are LGHNA and YSLEER. The CDR3 length is 16 residues. The CDR3 DNA sequence: TGCGCCAGCAGCCAAGATCTAAGGGGTGGCCAAGAGACCCAGTACTTC. Translated, it gives CASSQDLRGGQETQYF.

This clonotype was recorded many times. V gene TRBV3-1 combines with J gene TRBJ1-5; D unclear. This CDR3 spans 14 amino acids. Germline V CDR1 and CDR2: LGHDT, YNNKEL (reference sequence). The V end was cut by 1 base, the J end by 0 bases, with 4 bases between. The chain's CDR3 is CASSQGYSNQPQHF. The CDR3 DNA is TGTGCCAGCAGCCAAGGGTATAGCAATCAGCCCCAGCATTTT.

This clonotype was counted at least ten times. This chain links TRBV20-1 with TRBJ2-3; the match to TRBD1 covers 12 bases. Germline V gene lookup returns CDR1 DFQATT and CDR2 SNEGSKA (reference sequence). V lost 5 bases to trimming and J lost 2 bases; unmatched junction nucleotides: 5. CDR3 length: 15 amino acids. CDR3 in amino acids: CSAVKGQGATDTQYF. The CDR3 DNA reads as TGCAGTGCTGTAAAGGGACAGGGGGCCACAGATACGCAGTATTTT.

The rearrangement uses TRBV6-4 and TRBJ1-5; 9 nucleotides match TRBD1. The germline V gene has CDR1 MRHNA and CDR2 SNTAGT. The CDR3 loop spans 16 amino acids. With 4 bases clipped from V and 0 bases from J, the junction kept 4 bases outside the gene matches. As DNA, the CDR3 is TGTGCCAGCAGTGTGGACAGGGGCTATAGCAATCAGCCCCAGCATTTT. Amino acids: CASSVDRGYSNQPQHF.

In its sample, this clonotype was seen a few times. The chain carries TRBV20-1 and TRBJ2-2; TRBD2 matches 8 bases. CDR1 is DFQATT, CDR2 SNEGSKA, per germline (reference sequence). The CDR3 has 16 residues. Unmatched junction bases numbered 7, after V lost 2 bases and J lost 2 bases. The CDR3 bases are TGCAGTGCTAGATCCCCCGGGAGGGCCAACACCGGGGAGCTGTTTTTT. Encoded protein: CSARSPGRANTGELFF.

This clonotype was found many times. V and J are TRBV5-4 and TRBJ1-1; 8 bases fit TRBD1. J was trimmed by 4 bases and V by 0 bases; bases with no gene match: 5. CDR3 length: 15 amino acids. Per the germline V gene, CDR1 is SGHNT and CDR2 is YYREEE (reference sequence). In DNA form, the CDR3 reads TGTGCCAGCAGCTTGGGGCCAGGGGGCGGCACTGAAGCTTTCTTT. It is translated as CASSLGPGGGTEAFF.

This clonotype is labeled medium-sized. The chain joins TRBV24-1 to TRBJ1-2; perhaps TRBD1 as D (5 bases). Germline CDR1 KGHDR, CDR2 SFDVKD. The CDR3 spans 18 residues. Trimming removed 1 base at V and 0 bases at J, with 17 bases between. CDR3 in DNA: TGTGCCACCAGTGATTTTCTGGCCGGGGACGGTTCTAACTATGGCTACACCTTC. It specifies CATSDFLAGDGSNYGYTF.

This clonotype has only a few counts. V and J are TRBV11-2 and TRBJ1-6; maybe TRBD1 (5 bases). Germline-derived CDR1 and CDR2 are SGHAT and FQNNGV. The ends were cut back, 3 bases at V and 5 bases at J, with 8 bases in the middle. This CDR3 has 14 residues. The CDR3 sequence is CASSFGGNNSPLHF. CDR3 DNA sequence: TGTGCCAGCAGCTTCGGGGGTAATAATTCACCCCTCCACTTT.

This clonotype was observed at least ten times. The CDR3 nucleotides are TGCAGTGCTAGGGGTGGGGGAAACACCGGGGAGCTGTTTTTT. Its translation: CSARGGGNTGELFF. V usage is TRBV20-1 and J usage is TRBJ2-2; D might be TRBD1 or TRBD2, each matching 5 bases. The CDR3 has 14 amino acids. Germline V gene data show CDR1 as DFQATT and CDR2 as SNEGSKA (reference sequence). With 3 bases removed from V and 2 bases from J, the gap between germline ends came to 10 bases.